This T cell receptor beta chain is from a study of cytomegalovirus exposure and HLA in healthy donors. Study context: The 95 to 150 validation repertoires used the same platform as the roughly 610 first-cohort repertoires, a later analysis reported.

The table came from immunoSEQ multiplex PCR; TCRdb's copy has only in-frame clones and leaves some out. The sample includes about 130,000 clones, roughly 87% of them seen just once. A remark on this clone: Its antigen is still unknown.

General observations from the study: Through in vitro validation, three CMV-associated chains were shown to be specific for CMV antigens. According to the study, some 160 TCR beta chains were cytomegalovirus-associated.

There are 14 residues in the CDR3. The germline V gene has CDR1 LNHDA and CDR2 SQIVND (reference sequence). J lost 1 base, V lost 1 base, and 0 bases had no gene match. Separate from the 666-subject first cohort, the roughly 120-subject validation cohort was the one that the donors belonged to. Input material: PBMCs. The origin of this receptor is a woman aged 18-35 years in good health and CMV-seropositive. The genes are TRBV19 and TRBJ1-1; TRBD1 matches 7 bases. The CDR3 nucleotides are TGTGCCAGTAGTATAGGGACAGGGAACACTGAAGCTTTCTTT. This translates into CASSIGTGNTEAFF.